A single sample is the source of the 22 T cell receptor beta chains below, sequenced in a study of T cell responses to AZD1222 COVID-19 vaccine. TCRdb's copy holds only in-frame clones and misses some; the assay was immunoSEQ multiplex PCR. The sample holds some 120,000 clones, approximately 88% seen once. Here the sequenced sample was peripheral blood, taken on day 0 of AZD1222 vaccination. The receptor set was obtained from an adult in good health.

This chain links TRBV5-4 with TRBJ2-2; the match to TRBD1 covers 7 bases. The CDR3 spans 17 residues. Trimming cost V 1 base and J 6 bases; bases outside gene matches: 12. Germline CDR1 and CDR2: SGHNT and YYREEE (reference sequence). CDR3 region: CASSLMTGWISSGELFF. The CDR3 DNA reads as TGTGCCAGCAGCTTGATGACAGGGTGGATTAGTTCCGGGGAGCTGTTTTTT.

This rearrangement joins TRBV2 to TRBJ1-4; possibly TRBD1 for D (6 bases). V was pared by 3 bases and J by 6 bases, with 11 bases between. The germline gives CDR1 SNHLY, CDR2 FYNNEI. CDR3 length equals 14 residues. This CDR3 reads CASSDLQGDEKLFF. Written as DNA, the CDR3 is TGTGCCAGCAGTGATCTACAGGGAGATGAAAAACTGTTTTTT.

The CDR3 nucleotides are TGTGCCAGCAGTGCCACTCCGACGGCTTTCTTT. It translates to CASSATPTAFF. J is TRBJ1-1 and V is TRBV28; no clear D gene. CDR3 length equals 11 residues. The V gene's germline CDR1 is MDHEN and CDR2 SYDVKM. V lost 5 bases, J lost 11 bases, and 12 bases lay in between. Combining the CDR3 with reference TRBV28 and TRBJ1-1 gives the whole variable domain DVKVTQSSRYLVKRTGEKVFLECVQDMDHENMFWYRQDPGLGLRLIYFSYDVKMKEKGDIPEGYSVSREKKERFSLILESASTNQTSMYLCASSATPTAFFGQGTRLTVV.

The chain uses TRBV27 and TRBJ1-6; D might be TRBD1 (6 bases). Between the trimmed V and J ends, which lost 6 bases and 10 bases, there was a span of 22 bases. Looked up from germline, CDR1 is MNHEY and CDR2 is SMNVEV (reference sequence). There are 16 residues in the CDR3. CDR3 region: CASRPGFGGRGSPLHF. CDR3 in DNA: TGTGCCAGCAGACCGGGGTTCGGGGGCAGGGGCTCACCCCTCCACTTT.

The chain is built from TRBV12-3 or TRBV12-4 and TRBJ1-1; tentative D call: TRBD1 (6 bases). Between the trimmed V and J ends, which lost 4 bases and 5 bases, there was a span of 11 bases. This CDR3 comprises 13 residues. The CDR3 nucleotides read TGTGCCAGCAGTTACTACAGGGATACTGAAGCTTTCTTT. Translation: CASSYYRDTEAFF.

V usage is TRBV6-6 and J usage is TRBJ1-2; D remains unclear. The CDR3 totals 15 residues. Germline loops: CDR1 MNHNY, CDR2 SVGAGI (reference sequence). With 3 bases removed from V and 2 bases from J, the gap between germline ends came to 13 bases. CDR3 sequence (DNA): TGTGCCAGCAGTTATAACCCCGGGCCGAACTATGGCTACACCTTC. Protein: CASSYNPGPNYGYTF.

The V and J genes are TRBV4-2 and TRBJ1-2; 11 nucleotides match TRBD1. The CDR3 spans 18 residues. The germline V gene encodes CDR1 LGHNA and CDR2 YNFKEQ. V was clipped by 4 bases and J by 4 bases; unmatched bases: 14. The CDR3 region has the DNA TGTGCCAGCAGCCTCCCACCCGGGGACAGGGGGAATACCTATGGCTACACCTTC. Translating gives CASSLPPGDRGNTYGYTF.

V and J are TRBV28 and TRBJ2-5; 9 bases are shared with TRBD1. CDR1 MDHEN and CDR2 SYDVKM come from the germline V gene. The CDR3 spans 15 residues. J lost 7 bases, V lost 5 bases, and 11 bases had no gene match. The CDR3: CASSPPTGGRMTQYF. CDR3 nucleotide sequence: TGTGCCAGCAGTCCCCCGACAGGGGGAAGAATGACCCAGTACTTC.

The J gene is TRBJ1-3, the V gene TRBV18, with a weak D call TRBD1 (5 bases). This CDR3 comprises 16 residues. The germline V and J ends were trimmed by 3 bases and 3 bases, with 15 bases remaining between them. Germline V gene lookup returns CDR1 KGHSH and CDR2 LQKENI. The CDR3 spells CASSPGTAFGGNTIYF. CDR3 in DNA: TGTGCCAGCTCACCCGGGACGGCCTTTGGTGGAAACACCATATATTTT.

V gene TRBV6-5 combines with J gene TRBJ1-6; TRBD1 might be the D (5 bases). There are 15 residues in the CDR3. Germline loops: CDR1 MNHEY, CDR2 SVGAGI. Trimming left V 0 bases short and J 6 bases short, with 9 bases between. The CDR3 spells CASSYSGGPNSPLHF. CDR3 nucleotides: TGTGCCAGCAGTTACTCTGGGGGTCCTAATTCACCCCTCCACTTT.

The chain has TRBV19 and TRBJ2-2; 9 bases fit TRBD1. Trimming removed 6 bases from V and 2 bases from J; junction bases left unmatched: 7. In germline, CDR1 is LNHDA, CDR2 SQIVND (reference sequence). This CDR3 comprises 16 residues. The CDR3 loop reads CASSPPGQGNTGELFF. The CDR3 coding sequence is TGTGCCAGTAGCCCCCCGGGACAGGGTAACACCGGGGAGCTGTTTTTT.

The chain carries TRBV5-8 and TRBJ1-1; D is ambiguous. Between the trimmed V and J ends, which lost 6 bases and 3 bases, there was a span of 3 bases. This CDR3 is 10 amino acids long. The germline V gene has CDR1 SGHTS and CDR2 YDEGEE. The CDR3 region has the DNA TGTGCCAGCATATACACTGAAGCTTTCTTT. Protein product: CASIYTEAFF.

V and J are TRBV21-1 and TRBJ1-5; the D call TRBD1 from the table was never checked on the DNA. TRBV21-1 is noted as a pseudogene. The CDR3 totals 14 residues. DNA of the CDR3: TGTGCCAGCACAGGGACAGGTAGCAATCAGCCCCAGCATTTT. This sequence encodes CASTGTGSNQPQHF.

J is TRBJ2-7 and V is TRBV5-6; 8 nucleotides agree with TRBD2. V shed 4 bases and J 0 bases; nucleotides not matched to a gene: 3. The CDR3 is made up of 14 amino acids. Looked up from germline, CDR1 is SGHDT and CDR2 is YYEEEE. The CDR3 is CASSRAGVSYEQYF. CDR3 bases: TGTGCCAGCAGCAGAGCGGGGGTCTCCTACGAGCAGTACTTC.

The J gene is TRBJ1-1, the V gene TRBV4-2; D may be TRBD1 (5 bases). The CDR3 runs to 14 residues. Trimming took 0 bases from V and 3 from J, leaving 8 bases between them. Germline CDR1 reads LGHNA; CDR2 reads YNFKEQ. The CDR3 region has the DNA TGTGCCAGCAGCCAAGAGGGACTGGACACTGAAGCTTTCTTT. Translation: CASSQEGLDTEAFF.

V usage is TRBV4-3 and J usage is TRBJ1-2; D unresolved. The CDR3 consists of 15 residues. CDR1 and CDR2 from the germline V gene are LGHNA and YSLEER. Trimming took 0 bases from V and 0 from J, leaving 8 bases between them. The CDR3 loop is CASSQDQATNYGYTF. The DNA for the CDR3 is TGCGCCAGCAGCCAAGATCAGGCCACTAACTATGGCTACACCTTC.

This chain connects TRBV2 to TRBJ1-3; 7 bases align to TRBD1. The germline gives CDR1 SNHLY, CDR2 FYNNEI. The CDR3 has 14 residues. V lost 6 bases to trimming and J lost 3 bases; unmatched junction nucleotides: 5. The CDR3 DNA follows: TGTGCCAGCAGCCGACAGGGTGATGGAAACACCATATATTTT. Protein: CASSRQGDGNTIYF.

The chain joins TRBV4-3 to TRBJ1-1; D uncertain. Germline V CDR1 and CDR2: LGHNA, YSLEER. The CDR3 loop spans 14 amino acids. V lost 0 bases to trimming and J lost 1 base, with 6 bases between them. CDR3 nucleotides: TGCGCCAGCAGCCAAGATCTGGAGAACACTGAAGCTTTCTTT. Amino acids: CASSQDLENTEAFF.

This chain joins TRBV27 and TRBJ2-1; D assignment may be TRBD1 or TRBD2 (6 bases each). Germline V gene data show CDR1 as MNHEY and CDR2 as SMNVEV (reference sequence). This CDR3 has 15 amino acids. Trimming left V 8 bases short and J 8 bases short, with 22 bases between. CDR3: CASRISLVGGDEQFF. CDR3 bases: TGTGCCAGCCGAATTTCTTTGGTGGGGGGCGATGAGCAGTTCTTC.

V is TRBV6-2 or TRBV6-3 and J is TRBJ2-7; D might be TRBD1 or TRBD2, each matching 6 bases. The CDR3 contains 16 residues. Germline V lookup: CDR1 MNHEY, CDR2 SVGEGT. The V gene lost 0 bases and the J gene lost 4 bases, with 16 bases spanning the gap. The CDR3 region is CASSYSFGGQPYEQYF. The CDR3, as DNA: TGTGCCAGCAGTTACTCGTTCGGGGGACAACCTTACGAGCAGTACTTC.

The chain has TRBV7-2 and TRBJ1-2; D is undetermined. The germline CDR1 and CDR2 sequences are SGHTA and FQGNSA. The V gene lost 1 base and the J gene lost 8 bases, with 17 bases spanning the gap. The CDR3 sequence is 15 residues long. The CDR3 protein is CASSLDGFLPIGYTF. The CDR3 coding sequence is TGTGCCAGCAGCTTAGACGGTTTCCTTCCTATCGGCTACACCTTC.

The chain joins TRBV13 to TRBJ2-2; D remains ambiguous. There are 12 residues in the CDR3. Germline values: CDR1 PRHDT, CDR2 FYEKMQ (reference sequence). V shed 5 bases and J shed 0 bases, with 1 base lying between them. In DNA form, the CDR3 reads TGTGCCAGCAGCCCGAACACCGGGGAGCTGTTTTTT. Its translation is CASSPNTGELFF.